The rows below give T cell receptor beta chains drawn from one sample of a study of T-cell memory formation after mild COVID-19. Using its own MiXCR run on the 5' RACE reads, TCRdb lists one record per CDR3 protein. The table lists over 250,000 distinct CDR3 sequences, around a sixth of them singletons. Sequencing was performed on PBMCs or a T cell subset sorted from them (not recorded which). All receptors derive from a man aged 18 to 30 who had mild COVID-19 (a few samples of this study predate the infection). Cell type and time point are not known. The CDR3 runs from the conserved cysteine through the conserved F or W. Fields, in order: D gene, V gene, J gene, clone size, CDR3 DNA, CDR3 protein. A D gene is named only where the DNA matches it firmly. The listing skips clone size in some rows; elsewhere it reads once, few, many or a size class.

D: .; V: TRBV12-3/TRBV12-4; J: TRBJ2-4; size: few; DNA: TGTGCCAGCAGTTCGATCCTAGCCAAAAACATTCAGTACTTC; CDR3: CASSSILAKNIQYF
D: .; V: TRBV19; J: TRBJ1-6; size: few; DNA: TGTGCCAGTAGCGACAGCTATAATTCACCCCTCCACTTT; CDR3: CASSDSYNSPLHF
D: TRBD1; V: TRBV5-1; J: TRBJ2-3; size: .; DNA: TGCGCCGGGTCGACAGGGAATCCCTCCCTCACAGATACGCAGTATTTT; CDR3: CAGSTGNPSLTDTQYF
D: .; V: TRBV7-2; J: TRBJ1-3; size: many; DNA: TGTGCCAGCAGCTCCCAGGGCTCTGGAAACACCATATATTTT; CDR3: CASSSQGSGNTIYF
D: .; V: TRBV29-1; J: TRBJ2-1; size: many; DNA: TGCAGCGGAGGACGGGACGGGCAGTTCTTC; CDR3: CSGGRDGQFF
D: .; V: TRBV6-5; J: TRBJ1-5; size: .; DNA: TGTGCCAGCAGAGACCGACAGAGGGATCAGCCCCAGCATTTT; CDR3: CASRDRQRDQPQHF
D: .; V: TRBV27; J: TRBJ1-2; size: .; DNA: TGTGCCAGCAGAACTACTCTCCGGGGGAACTATGGCTACACCTTC; CDR3: CASRTTLRGNYGYTF
D: TRBD1; V: TRBV5-1; J: TRBJ1-5; size: .; DNA: TGCGCCAGCAGCTTAACAGGGGGACGGCCCCAGCATTTT; CDR3: CASSLTGGRPQHF
D: TRBD1; V: TRBV24-1; J: TRBJ2-1; size: few; DNA: TGTGCCACCAGTGATTTGCCTTCGACAGGGTCCTACAATGAGCAGTTCTTC; CDR3: CATSDLPSTGSYNEQFF
D: TRBD1; V: TRBV7-2; J: TRBJ2-1; size: .; DNA: TGTGCCAGCAGCTCCGGGGACAGGGTCCATGAGCAGTTCTTC; CDR3: CASSSGDRVHEQFF
D: TRBD1; V: TRBV7-8; J: TRBJ2-5; size: .; DNA: TGTGCCAGCAGCTCCTTAAGGACAGGGGAGGGTGGAGAGACCCAGTACTTC; CDR3: CASSSLRTGEGGETQYF
D: TRBD1; V: TRBV2; J: TRBJ2-5; size: .; DNA: TGTGCCAGCAGTCCGGGGACAGCCCCAATATCGGCCCAGTACTTC; CDR3: CASSPGTAPISAQYF
D: .; V: TRBV6-6; J: TRBJ1-6; size: .; DNA: TGTGCCAGCAGTTTCCCAGACTCCTATAATTCACCCCTCCACTTT; CDR3: CASSFPDSYNSPLHF
D: .; V: TRBV5-1; J: TRBJ2-3; size: .; DNA: TGCGCCAGCAGCCTCCCCCGCGGGACAGATACGCAGTATTTT; CDR3: CASSLPRGTDTQYF
D: .; V: TRBV5-8; J: TRBJ2-3; size: few; DNA: TGTGCCAGCAGCTCGCCGGGACGGGTTTATGGTACGCAGTATTTT; CDR3: CASSSPGRVYGTQYF
D: TRBD1; V: TRBV7-2; J: TRBJ1-1; size: few; DNA: TGTGCCAGCAGCCACGGGACAGCGCTTCTGCACACTGAAGCTTTCTTT; CDR3: CASSHGTALLHTEAFF
D: TRBD1; V: TRBV4-2; J: TRBJ1-2; size: .; DNA: TGTGCCAGCAGCCCCCATGGCCGACAGGGATATGGCTACACCTTC; CDR3: CASSPHGRQGYGYTF
D: TRBD2; V: TRBV7-2; J: TRBJ2-2; size: few; DNA: TGTGCCAGCAGCTCCGGGAGGGTAGCGGCGAACACCGGGGAGCTGTTTTTT; CDR3: CASSSGRVAANTGELFF
D: .; V: TRBV5-1; J: TRBJ2-3; size: few; DNA: TGCGCCAGCAGCTTGGTTTCCGGGCCTGAGGGCGCAGATACGCAGTATTTT; CDR3: CASSLVSGPEGADTQYF
D: TRBD2; V: TRBV11-1; J: TRBJ2-3; size: .; DNA: TGTGCCAGCAGCTCCCAGGCCTGGCTAGCGGGGGGGACAGATACGCAGTATTTT; CDR3: CASSSQAWLAGGTDTQYF
D: .; V: TRBV5-6; J: TRBJ2-7; size: few; DNA: TGTGCCAGCAGCTTCGGAAGCCCCTACGAGCAGTACTTC; CDR3: CASSFGSPYEQYF
D: .; V: TRBV6-2/TRBV6-3; J: TRBJ1-6; size: few; DNA: TGTGCCAGCAGTTACTGGAAAGATTCACCCCTCCACTTT; CDR3: CASSYWKDSPLHF
D: .; V: TRBV27; J: TRBJ1-1; size: .; DNA: TGTGCCAGCAGTTTATTGGGCCCGGGCACTGAAGCTTTCTTT; CDR3: CASSLLGPGTEAFF
D: TRBD1; V: TRBV5-1; J: TRBJ2-5; size: .; DNA: TGCGCCAGCAGCTCGACAGGGGAGCAGACCCAGTACTTC; CDR3: CASSSTGEQTQYF